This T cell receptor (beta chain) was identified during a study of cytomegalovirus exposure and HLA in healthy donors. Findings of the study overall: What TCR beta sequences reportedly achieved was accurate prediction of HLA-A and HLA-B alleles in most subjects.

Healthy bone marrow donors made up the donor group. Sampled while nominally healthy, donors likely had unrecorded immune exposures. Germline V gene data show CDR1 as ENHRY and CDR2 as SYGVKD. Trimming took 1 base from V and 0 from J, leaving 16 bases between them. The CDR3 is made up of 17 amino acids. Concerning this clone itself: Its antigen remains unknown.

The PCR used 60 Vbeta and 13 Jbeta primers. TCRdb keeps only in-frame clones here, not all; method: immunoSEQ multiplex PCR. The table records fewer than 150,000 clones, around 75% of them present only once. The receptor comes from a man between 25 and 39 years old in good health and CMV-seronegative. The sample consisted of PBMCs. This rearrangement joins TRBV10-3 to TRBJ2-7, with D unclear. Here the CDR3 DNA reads TGTGCCATCAGTGAGTTCCCCGCCTCCCGCGGCTCCTACGAGCAGTACTTC. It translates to CAISEFPASRGSYEQYF.